This T cell receptor (beta chain) was recorded in a study of human T cells and chemical hapten exposure. Study context: Patch tests containing 0.01% DPC, applied to the upper back, were read at 6 days. Study-wide findings and caveats: The immune response of these alopecia patients might not match healthy individuals'. While controls formed fewer of them, expanded TCRs formed significantly more large CDR3 similarity clusters.

With respect to this clonotype: What it recognizes is unknown.

Regarding time point: patch test 1, 2 weeks after DPC sensitization. Stated treatment: therapeutic diphenylcyclopropenone sensitization with weekly scalp DPC. Every donor had alopecia and was 18 to 70 years old; all were suitable for DPC. V lost 0 bases and J 6 bases, leaving 10 bases between the germline ends. The CDR3 runs 14 residues. Germline CDR1 and CDR2: SGHRS and YFSETQ. One entry per CDR3 protein results from TCRdb running MiXCR on the RACE reads. The sample has 180,000 or so distinct CDR3 sequences; 20% to 25% are singletons. Material: whole blood, obtained in connection with sensitization to the hapten diphenylcyclopropenone (DPC). The rearrangement uses TRBV5-1 and TRBJ1-5; no definite D call. The clonotype originates from a woman aged 50 to 60 with alopecia areata. Some clones in this sample may be carry-over from other donors' samples. CDR3 nucleotides: TGCGCCAGCAGCTTGGTCGGCGGTAGTCAGCCCCAGCATTTT. This gives the protein CASSLVGGSQPQHF. The full variable domain, completed using reference TRBV5-1 and TRBJ1-5, is KAGVTQTPRYLIKTRGQQVTLSCSPISGHRSVSWYQQTPGQGLQFLFEYFSETQRNKGNFPGRFSGRQFSNSRSEMNVSTLELGDSALYLCASSLVGGSQPQHFGDGTRLSIL.